These T cell receptor beta chains were read from a single sample in a study of somatic mutations in cytotoxic T cells in rheumatoid arthritis. Assay: immunoSEQ multiplex PCR; the TCRdb copy retains only in-frame clones and omits some. The sample has about 19,000 clones; around 63% are singletons. The sample taken for sequencing was CD8+ T cells sorted from blood. These receptor sequences come from an adult with rheumatoid arthritis. The CDR3 runs from the conserved cysteine through the conserved F or W. Fields, in order: clone size, J gene, CDR3 length, D gene, V gene, CDR3 protein, CDR3 DNA. D genes are given only for firm matches. Clone size is given for some rows only: seen once, a few or many times, or a class if the clone is expanded.

-	TRBJ2-5	11	-	TRBV5-6	CASSLTETQYF	TGTGCCAGCAGCCTTACAGAGACCCAGTACTTC
once	TRBJ2-1	14	-	TRBV7-9	CASSPSRPPDEQFF	TGTGCCAGCAGTCCCTCTCGACCACCCGATGAGCAGTTCTTC
-	TRBJ2-7	14	-	TRBV4-1	CASSPEGESYEQYF	TGCGCCAGCAGTCCTGAGGGGGAGTCCTACGAGCAGTACTTC
-	TRBJ2-7	16	-	TRBV9	CANSVGGGSPTYEQYF	TGTGCCAACAGCGTAGGGGGAGGGTCCCCGACCTACGAGCAGTACTTC
-	TRBJ2-2	18	TRBD2	TRBV5-1	CASSLVDSGGENTGELFF	TGCGCCAGCAGCTTGGTGGATAGCGGGGGGGAGAACACCGGGGAGCTGTTTTTT
few	TRBJ2-3	15	TRBD2	TRBV9	CASSVGGGAADTQYF	TGTGCCAGCAGCGTAGGCGGGGGGGCCGCAGATACGCAGTATTTT
-	TRBJ1-5	12	-	TRBV7-8	CASSLRGQPQHF	TGTGCCAGCAGCTTACGAGGGCAGCCCCAGCATTTT
-	TRBJ2-7	11	-	TRBV29-1	CSVRQSYEQYF	TGCAGCGTTCGGCAGTCCTACGAGCAGTACTTC
-	TRBJ2-3	15	-	TRBV27	CASSLRRTGTDTQYF	TGTGCCAGCAGTCTAAGGAGGACTGGCACAGATACGCAGTATTTT
few	TRBJ1-2	14	TRBD1	TRBV19	CASSTRTGHNGYTF	TGTGCCAGTAGTACTCGGACAGGGCACAATGGCTACACCTTC
once	TRBJ2-5	17	TRBD1	TRBV2	CASSEPPRDRLGETQYF	TGTGCCAGCAGTGAACCCCCGAGGGACAGGTTAGGAGAGACCCAGTACTTC
once	TRBJ2-7	12	TRBD1	TRBV6-5	CASRADRGEQYF	TGTGCCAGCAGAGCAGACAGGGGCGAGCAGTACTTC
-	TRBJ2-3	16	TRBD1	TRBV9	CASSAPQDRGADTQYF	TGTGCCAGCAGTGCCCCGCAGGACAGGGGGGCAGATACGCAGTATTTT
-	TRBJ2-1	16	TRBD2	TRBV15	CATSRTGLAAREGQFF	TGTGCCACCAGCAGAACGGGACTAGCGGCGAGGGAGGGGCAGTTCTTC
-	TRBJ2-1	14	TRBD2	TRBV4-1	CASSRLADHNEQFF	TGCGCCAGCAGCCGGCTAGCGGACCACAATGAGCAGTTCTTC
few	TRBJ1-2	13	-	TRBV27	CASSLYGNYGYTF	TGTGCCAGCAGTTTATACGGAAACTATGGCTACACCTTC
-	TRBJ2-7	15	-	TRBV5-1	CASSLSQGEAYEQYF	TGCGCCAGCAGCTTGTCCCAGGGGGAGGCCTACGAGCAGTACTTC
-	TRBJ1-1	17	TRBD1	TRBV4-1	CASSQLGQGGFAAEAFF	TGCGCCAGCAGCCAACTTGGGCAGGGGGGATTTGCGGCTGAAGCTTTCTTT
few	TRBJ1-1	12	-	TRBV29-1	CSVEGQFGEAFF	TGCAGCGTTGAGGGACAATTTGGTGAAGCTTTCTTT
-	TRBJ2-7	15	-	TRBV9	CASSVAEGSTYEQYF	TGTGCCAGCAGCGTAGCAGAAGGGTCCACCTACGAGCAGTACTTC
once	TRBJ1-1	15	-	TRBV6-5	CASSPQPDTFFEAFF	TGTGCCAGCAGTCCCCAGCCCGACACGTTTTTCGAAGCTTTCTTT
-	TRBJ2-7	13	-	TRBV5-1	CASSLEAEYEQYF	TGCGCCAGCAGCTTGGAGGCAGAATACGAGCAGTACTTC
-	TRBJ2-5	15	TRBD2	TRBV6-1	CASSETSGGLETQYF	TGTGCCAGCAGTGAAACTTCGGGGGGACTAGAGACCCAGTACTTC
few	TRBJ1-2	16	-	TRBV10-3	CAISESSWDFNYGYTF	TGTGCCATCAGTGAGTCGAGTTGGGACTTTAACTATGGCTACACCTTC
-	TRBJ2-3	12	-	TRBV27	CASSPEGDTQYF	TGTGCCAGCAGCCCAGAGGGAGATACGCAGTATTTT
-	TRBJ2-3	19	TRBD2	TRBV28	CASSLWVVAGGPSTDTQYF	TGTGCCAGCAGTTTATGGGTGGTAGCGGGGGGGCCTAGCACAGATACGCAGTATTTT
-	TRBJ2-5	13	-	TRBV12-5	CASGLSGEETQYF	TGTGCTAGTGGTTTGTCCGGGGAAGAGACCCAGTACTTC
-	TRBJ2-3	12	-	TRBV21-1	CASSKKADTQYF	TGTGCCAGCAGCAAAAAGGCAGATACGCAGTATTTT
-	TRBJ2-1	16	-	TRBV7-9	CASSLARETPYNEQFF	TGTGCCAGCAGCTTAGCTCGGGAAACGCCCTACAATGAGCAGTTCTTC
few	TRBJ2-7	16	TRBD2	TRBV2	CASSDQRSGGSYEQYF	TGTGCCAGCAGTGATCAGAGAAGCGGGGGGTCCTACGAGCAGTACTTC
-	TRBJ2-1	13	-	TRBV7-9	CASSLSPGNEQFF	TGTGCCAGCAGCTTGTCACCGGGGAATGAGCAGTTCTTC
few	TRBJ1-4	14	-	TRBV6-5	CASSYESTNEKLFF	TGTGCCAGCAGTTACGAATCAACTAATGAAAAACTGTTTTTT
once	TRBJ2-7	13	-	TRBV19	CASSIALEGEQYF	TGTGCCAGTAGTATAGCCCTGGAGGGGGAGCAGTACTTC
-	TRBJ2-1	14	TRBD1	TRBV13	CASSPGTGYNEQFF	TGTGCCAGCAGCCCGGGGACAGGCTACAATGAGCAGTTCTTC
-	TRBJ2-2	17	-	TRBV7-2	CASSLGAGSPNTGELFF	TGTGCCAGCAGCTTAGGGGCGGGGAGTCCGAACACCGGGGAGCTGTTTTTT
few	TRBJ2-7	13	-	TRBV19	CASTPRPPYEQYF	TGTGCCAGTACCCCACGTCCCCCCTACGAGCAGTACTTC
-	TRBJ1-6	14	-	TRBV14	CASSQDTYDSPLHF	TGTGCCAGCAGCCAAGATACATACGATTCACCCCTCCACTTT
-	TRBJ1-1	12	-	TRBV5-6	CASSWQGSEAFF	TGTGCCAGCAGCTGGCAGGGATCCGAAGCTTTCTTT
once	TRBJ1-1	13	-	TRBV11-3	CASSLSVNTEAFF	TGTGCCAGCAGCTTATCAGTTAACACTGAAGCTTTCTTT
once	TRBJ1-4	15	-	TRBV6-9	CASSPDNPYNEKLFF	TGTGCCAGCAGTCCTGACAATCCCTATAATGAAAAACTGTTTTTT
-	TRBJ2-1	14	TRBD1	TRBV5-4	CASSLEQGADEQFF	TGTGCCAGCAGCTTGGAGCAGGGGGCCGATGAGCAGTTCTTC
-	TRBJ1-2	15	TRBD1	TRBV10-3	CAISRGTGDLYGYTF	TGTGCCATCAGTCGAGGGACAGGGGACCTCTATGGCTACACCTTC
few	TRBJ1-6	13	-	TRBV4-3	CASRGSNNSPLHF	TGCGCCAGCAGGGGATCGAATAATTCACCCCTCCACTTT
-	TRBJ2-3	12	-	TRBV7-9	CASSPALDTQYF	TGTGCCAGCAGCCCTGCCCTAGATACGCAGTATTTT
-	TRBJ2-5	16	TRBD2	TRBV7-2	CASSLVSGAYQETQYF	TGTGCCAGCAGCTTAGTGAGCGGGGCCTACCAAGAGACCCAGTACTTC
-	TRBJ2-1	15	-	TRBV27	CASSLLGSLVNEQFF	TGTGCCAGCAGTTTATTAGGGTCCCTAGTCAATGAGCAGTTCTTC
-	TRBJ2-7	18	TRBD2	TRBV7-2	CASSLGTSGGIANYEQYF	TGTGCCAGCAGCTTAGGGACTAGCGGGGGGATCGCTAACTACGAGCAGTACTTC
once	TRBJ2-7	13	-	TRBV29-1	CSVELPAINEQYF	TGCAGCGTTGAATTGCCAGCCATCAACGAGCAGTACTTC
few	TRBJ2-5	14	TRBD2	TRBV7-9	CASSFPLAEETQYF	TGTGCCAGCAGCTTCCCACTAGCGGAAGAGACCCAGTACTTC
-	TRBJ2-2	15	TRBD1	TRBV2	CASRLDRGPPGELFF	TGTGCCAGCAGACTTGACAGGGGGCCGCCCGGGGAGCTGTTTTTT
-	TRBJ1-2	14	-	TRBV5-4	CASSMTQTGTGYTF	TGTGCCAGCAGTATGACTCAAACAGGGACTGGCTACACCTTC
-	TRBJ1-1	15	-	TRBV28	CASSLTSRGHTEAFF	TGTGCCAGCAGCTTGACCAGCCGGGGCCACACTGAAGCTTTCTTT
-	TRBJ2-3	17	TRBD2	TRBV5-5	CASSLTVAGGTTDTQYF	TGTGCCAGCAGCTTGACGGTAGCGGGGGGGACCACAGATACGCAGTATTTT
-	TRBJ2-3	16	-	TRBV27	CASSSSGYLNTDTQYF	TGTGCCAGCAGTTCCTCGGGATACTTAAACACAGATACGCAGTATTTT
few	TRBJ2-7	16	TRBD2	TRBV28	CASSLVAGGLRYEQYF	TGTGCCAGCAGTTTAGTAGCGGGGGGGCTCCGGTACGAGCAGTACTTC
-	TRBJ1-4	16	-	TRBV7-2	CASSPSYRDMDEKLFF	TGTGCCAGCAGCCCCAGTTACCGGGACATGGACGAAAAACTGTTTTTT
-	TRBJ2-1	14	TRBD1	TRBV19	CASTPGTGYNEQFF	TGTGCCAGTACCCCCGGGACAGGGTACAATGAGCAGTTCTTC
-	TRBJ2-7	16	TRBD2	TRBV18	CASSPRSGTKTREQYF	TGTGCCAGCTCCCCCCGGTCCGGGACTAAGACCCGGGAGCAGTACTTC
-	TRBJ1-1	17	TRBD1	TRBV7-6	CASSPLGVDRANTEAFF	TGTGCCAGCAGCCCATTGGGGGTGGACAGGGCGAACACTGAAGCTTTCTTT
medium-sized	TRBJ2-7	13	-	TRBV29-1	CSVEGAASYEQYF	TGCAGCGTTGAAGGGGCAGCCTCCTACGAGCAGTACTTC